This TCR beta chain stems from a study of immune heterogeneity within non-small cell lung tumors. Broader study findings: The repertoire of each individual patient held high-frequency T-cell receptor beta clonotypes that were largely distinct from those of other patients. With local tumor mutational burden, local T-cell clonality showed a moderate but significant correlation (R 0.3 to 0.4).

This clonotype was observed a handful of times. What it binds is unknown. This sequence may be a read error, since a much larger clone differs from it by one base. Amplification of the TCR beta CDR3 was achieved through multiplex PCR with 32 V and 13 J primers. Using its own MiXCR run on the multiplex PCR reads, TCRdb lists one record per CDR3 protein. The sample has 4,000 to 5,000 distinct CDR3 sequences, around 33% seen once. The starting template was genomic DNA from bulk tumor, roughly 650 ng per sample. Surgeons took several biopsies per primary tumor, spaced far apart, during surgery. Before undergoing curative surgery, patients had newly diagnosed non-small cell lung cancer that was untreated. This TCR came from a woman in her 50s with non-small cell lung cancer. Sequencing was carried out using lung tumor tissue.

DNA of the CDR3: TGTGCCAGAACAGACCAGGGGGCCGGGAATGAGCAGTTCTTC. It encodes CARTDQGAGNEQFF. This chain joins TRBV6-1 and TRBJ2-1, with 8 bases aligning to TRBD1. The ends lost 9 bases at V and 7 bases at J; junction bases unmatched: 11. This CDR3 has 14 amino acids. The V gene's germline CDR1 is MNHNS and CDR2 SASEGT.